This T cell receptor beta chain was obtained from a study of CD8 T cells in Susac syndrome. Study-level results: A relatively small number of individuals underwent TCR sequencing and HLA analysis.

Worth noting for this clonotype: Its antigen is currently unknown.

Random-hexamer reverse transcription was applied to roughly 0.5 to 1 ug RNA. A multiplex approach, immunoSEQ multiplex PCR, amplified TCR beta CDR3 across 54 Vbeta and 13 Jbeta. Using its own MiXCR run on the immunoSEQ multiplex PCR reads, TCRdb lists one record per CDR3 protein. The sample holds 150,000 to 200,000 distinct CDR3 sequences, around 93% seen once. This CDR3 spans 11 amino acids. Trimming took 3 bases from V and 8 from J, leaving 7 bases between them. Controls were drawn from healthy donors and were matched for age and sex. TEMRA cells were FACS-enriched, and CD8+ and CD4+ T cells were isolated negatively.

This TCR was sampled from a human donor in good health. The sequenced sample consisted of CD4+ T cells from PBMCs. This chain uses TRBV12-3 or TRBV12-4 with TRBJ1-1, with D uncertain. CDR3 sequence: CASSLGGEAFF. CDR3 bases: TGTGCCAGCAGTTTGGGAGGGGAAGCTTTCTTT.